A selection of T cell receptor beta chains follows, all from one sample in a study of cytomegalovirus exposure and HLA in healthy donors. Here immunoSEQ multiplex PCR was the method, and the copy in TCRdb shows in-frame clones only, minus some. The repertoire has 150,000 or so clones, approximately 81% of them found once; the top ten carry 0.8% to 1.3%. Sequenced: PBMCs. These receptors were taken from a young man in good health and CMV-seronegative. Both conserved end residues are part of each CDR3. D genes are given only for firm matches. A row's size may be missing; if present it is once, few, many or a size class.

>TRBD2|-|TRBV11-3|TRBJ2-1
TGTGCCAGCAGCCCCCGGGCTAGCGGATACAATGAGCAGTTCTTC
CASSPRASGYNEQFF
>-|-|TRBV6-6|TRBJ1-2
TGTGCCAGCAGTCCCGGGAACAGTAACTATGGCTACACCTTC
CASSPGNSNYGYTF
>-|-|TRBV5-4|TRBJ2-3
TGTGCCAGCACCCCGGGGGTGGCGGCCCTCATCGATACGCAGTATTTT
CASTPGVAALIDTQYF
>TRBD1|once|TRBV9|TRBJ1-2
TGTGCCAGCAGCGTAGGGGACAGGGGCGGCTATGGCTACACCTTC
CASSVGDRGGYGYTF
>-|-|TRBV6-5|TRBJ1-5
TGTGCCAGCAGTTCCGGACTTGCTACCGGTCAGCCCCAGCATTTT
CASSSGLATGQPQHF
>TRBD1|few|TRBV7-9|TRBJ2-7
TGTGCCAGCAGCTTAGGGGGACAGGCCTCCTACGAGCAGTACTTC
CASSLGGQASYEQYF
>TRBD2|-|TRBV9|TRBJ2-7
TGTGCCAGCAGCGCCACTAGCGGAGGAACCTACGAGCAGTACTTC
CASSATSGGTYEQYF
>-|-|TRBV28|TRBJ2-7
TGTGCCAGCAGTCCCAGTGGGCCATACTCCTACGAGCAGTACTTC
CASSPSGPYSYEQYF
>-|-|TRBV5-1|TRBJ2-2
TGCGCCAGCAGCTTAATAGAGACAGCGAACACCGGGGAGCTGTTTTTT
CASSLIETANTGELFF
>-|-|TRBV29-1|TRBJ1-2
TGCAGCGTTGCCCAGACAGTCACTAACTATGGCTACACCTTC
CSVAQTVTNYGYTF
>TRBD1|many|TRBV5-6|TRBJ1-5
TGTGCCAGCAGCTCCCTCCGACAGGGGCCAGGTCAGCCCCAGCATTTT
CASSSLRQGPGQPQHF
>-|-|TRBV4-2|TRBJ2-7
TGTGCCAGCAGCCAAGACCCCCACTACGAGCAGTACTTC
CASSQDPHYEQYF
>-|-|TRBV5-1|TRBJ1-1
TGCGCCAGCAGCTTGGTCCGAGGGGAGGGAGCTTTCTTT
CASSLVRGEGAFF
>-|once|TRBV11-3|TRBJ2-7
TGTGCCAGCAGCTTGGGCGCCCCCCCCTACGAGCAGTACTTC
CASSLGAPPYEQYF
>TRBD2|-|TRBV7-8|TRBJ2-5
TGTGCCAGCAGCCAATGGACTAGGCCGACTATGGAGACCCAGTACTTC
CASSQWTRPTMETQYF
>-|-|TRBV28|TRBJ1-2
TGTGCCAGCAGTTTGCACAGGGTTAACTATGGCTACACCTTC
CASSLHRVNYGYTF
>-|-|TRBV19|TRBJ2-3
TGTGCCAGTAGCGGGCTAGGGGCAGATACGCAGTATTTT
CASSGLGADTQYF
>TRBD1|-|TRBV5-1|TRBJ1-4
TGCGCCAGCAGCTCCTACCCGCCAGGGGGTGAAAAACTGTTTTTT
CASSSYPPGGEKLFF
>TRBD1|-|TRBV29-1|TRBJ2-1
TGCAGCGTGGGTAACAGGGGAAGCTCCTACAATGAGCAGTTCTTC
CSVGNRGSSYNEQFF
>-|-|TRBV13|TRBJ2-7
TGTGCCAGCAGCTTTGGCGGGAAGGCCTACGAGCAGTACTTC
CASSFGGKAYEQYF
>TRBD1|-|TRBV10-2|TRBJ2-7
TGCGCCAGCAGTCCCGGACAGGGCGAGCAGTACTTC
CASSPGQGEQYF
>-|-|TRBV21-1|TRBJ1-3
TGTGCCAGCAGCAAAGGGGGGACAGGGTGGTCTGGAAACACCATATATTTT
CASSKGGTGWSGNTIYF
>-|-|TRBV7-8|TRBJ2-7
TGTGCCAGCAGCTCTTTTGGGCGGGACTCCTACGAGCAGTACTTC
CASSSFGRDSYEQYF
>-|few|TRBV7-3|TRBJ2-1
TGTGCCAGCAGCTTAAGGCCCGATGAGCAGTTCTTC
CASSLRPDEQFF
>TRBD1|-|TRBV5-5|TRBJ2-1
TGTGCCAGCAGCAGAACAGGGGTTTCCTACAATGAGCAGTTCTTC
CASSRTGVSYNEQFF
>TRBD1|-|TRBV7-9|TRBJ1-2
TGTGCCAGCAGCTCCCCGGGACAGGGGGCATTGGGAGGCTACACCTTC
CASSSPGQGALGGYTF
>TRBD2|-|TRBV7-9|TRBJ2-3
TGTGCCAGCAGCCGCGGGGGGAGCACAGATACGCAGTATTTT
CASSRGGSTDTQYF
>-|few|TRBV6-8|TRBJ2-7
TGTGCCAGCAGTACCAGGGCCTACGAGCAGTACTTC
CASSTRAYEQYF
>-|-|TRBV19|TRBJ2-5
TGTGCCAGTAGTACGGACAGCGAAGAGACCCAGTACTTC
CASSTDSEETQYF
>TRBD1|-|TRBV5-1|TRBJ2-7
TGCGCCAGCAGCATAGGGACAGGGGGAAGCTCCTACGAGCAGTACTTC
CASSIGTGGSSYEQYF
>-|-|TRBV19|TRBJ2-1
TGTGCCAGTAGTATGTGGTACAGAGCAAACTACAATGAGCAGTTCTTC
CASSMWYRANYNEQFF
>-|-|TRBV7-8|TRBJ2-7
TGTGCCAGCAGCCCAACAGGGCTTACCTACGAGCAGTACTTC
CASSPTGLTYEQYF
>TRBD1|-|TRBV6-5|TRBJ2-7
TGTGCCAGCAGTTACACGGGACAGACCTACGAGCAGTACTTC
CASSYTGQTYEQYF
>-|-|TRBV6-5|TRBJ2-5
TGTGCCAGCAGTTACGGGGCGTTACAAGAGACCCAGTACTTC
CASSYGALQETQYF
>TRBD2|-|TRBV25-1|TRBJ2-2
TGTGCTTATGGTGCGGGAGGCCCCACCGGGGAGCTGTTTTTT
CAYGAGGPTGELFF
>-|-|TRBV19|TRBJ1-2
TGTGCCAGTAGTATAGATCGGGATAAGAGCTGGGGCTACACCTTC
CASSIDRDKSWGYTF
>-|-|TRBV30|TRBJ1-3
TGTGCCTGGAGTGTCCTGGTTAGCTCTGGAAACACCATATATTTT
CAWSVLVSSGNTIYF
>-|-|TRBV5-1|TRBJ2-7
TGCGCCAGCAGCTTGGGGGCGGGCGAGCAGTACTTC
CASSLGAGEQYF